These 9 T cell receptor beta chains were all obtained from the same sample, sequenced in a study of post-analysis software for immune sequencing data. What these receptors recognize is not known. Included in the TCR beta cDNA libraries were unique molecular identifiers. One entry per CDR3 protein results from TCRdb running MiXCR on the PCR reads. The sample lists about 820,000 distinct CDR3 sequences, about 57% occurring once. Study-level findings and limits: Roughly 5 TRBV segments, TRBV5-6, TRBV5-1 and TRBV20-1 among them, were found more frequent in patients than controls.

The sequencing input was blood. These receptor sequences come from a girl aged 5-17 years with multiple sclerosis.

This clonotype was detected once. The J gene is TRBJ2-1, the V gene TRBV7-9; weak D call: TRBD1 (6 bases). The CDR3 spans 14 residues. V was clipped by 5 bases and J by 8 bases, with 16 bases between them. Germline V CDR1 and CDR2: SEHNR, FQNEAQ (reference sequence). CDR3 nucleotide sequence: TGTGCCAGCAGCCGGGACATTTTACGGTATGAGCAGTTCTTC. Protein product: CASSRDILRYEQFF.

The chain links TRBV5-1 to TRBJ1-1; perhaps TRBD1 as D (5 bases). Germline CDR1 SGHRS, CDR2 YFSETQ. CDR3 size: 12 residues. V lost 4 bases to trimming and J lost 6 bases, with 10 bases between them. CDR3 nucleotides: TGCGCCAGCAGCACCCCGGGGCCTGAAGCTTTCTTT. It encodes CASSTPGPEAFF.

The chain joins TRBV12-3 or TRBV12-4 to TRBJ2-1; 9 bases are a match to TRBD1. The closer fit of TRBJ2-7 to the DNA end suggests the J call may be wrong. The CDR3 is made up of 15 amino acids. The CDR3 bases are TGTGCCAGCAGTTTCCGACAGGGGGGGTACAATGAGCAGTACTTC. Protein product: CASSFRQGGYNEQYF.

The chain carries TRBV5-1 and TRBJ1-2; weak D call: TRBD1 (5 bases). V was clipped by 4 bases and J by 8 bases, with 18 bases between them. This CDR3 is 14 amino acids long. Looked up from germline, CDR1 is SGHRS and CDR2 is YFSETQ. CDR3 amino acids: CASSPTPDRHGYTF. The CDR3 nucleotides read TGCGCCAGCAGCCCCACTCCCGACAGACACGGCTACACCTTC.

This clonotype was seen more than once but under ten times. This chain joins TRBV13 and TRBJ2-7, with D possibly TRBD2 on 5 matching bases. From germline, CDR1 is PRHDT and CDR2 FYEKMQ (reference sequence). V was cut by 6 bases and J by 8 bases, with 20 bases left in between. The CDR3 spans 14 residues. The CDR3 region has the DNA TGTGCCAGCAGTTCGGTTACGGAAGCGGTAAAGCAGTACTTC. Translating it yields CASSSVTEAVKQYF.

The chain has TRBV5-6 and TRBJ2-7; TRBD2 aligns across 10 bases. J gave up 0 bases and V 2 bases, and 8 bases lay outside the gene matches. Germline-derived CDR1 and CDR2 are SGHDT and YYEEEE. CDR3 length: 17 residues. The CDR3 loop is CASSLRGLAASSYEQYF. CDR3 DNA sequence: TGTGCCAGCAGCTTACGCGGACTAGCGGCTAGCTCCTACGAGCAGTACTTC.

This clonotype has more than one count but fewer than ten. The CDR3 spells CSAVGQNYEQYF. DNA for the CDR3: TGCAGCGCCGTCGGACAAAACTACGAGCAGTACTTC. V gene TRBV29-1 combines with J gene TRBJ2-7; possibly TRBD1 for D (5 bases). Germline assignment: CDR1 SQVTM and CDR2 ANQGSEA. Trimming shortened V by 7 bases and J by 3 bases, and 13 bases separated the two germline ends. The CDR3 totals 12 residues.

CDR3 region: CSVEGLAAYNEQFF. The CDR3 DNA reads as TGCAGCGTTGAGGGACTAGCGGCCTACAATGAGCAGTTCTTC. The chain links TRBV29-1 to TRBJ2-1; 11 bases map to TRBD2. The CDR3 has 14 residues. Trimming cost V 3 bases and J 2 bases; bases outside gene matches: 0. Germline V CDR1 and CDR2: SQVTM, ANQGSEA.

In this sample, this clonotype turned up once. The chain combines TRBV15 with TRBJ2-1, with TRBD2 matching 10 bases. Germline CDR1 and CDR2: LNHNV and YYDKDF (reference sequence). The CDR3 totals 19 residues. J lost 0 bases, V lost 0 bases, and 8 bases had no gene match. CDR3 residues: CATSRDPASGSSSYNEQFF. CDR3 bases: TGTGCCACCAGCAGAGATCCGGCTAGCGGGAGCAGCTCCTACAATGAGCAGTTCTTC.